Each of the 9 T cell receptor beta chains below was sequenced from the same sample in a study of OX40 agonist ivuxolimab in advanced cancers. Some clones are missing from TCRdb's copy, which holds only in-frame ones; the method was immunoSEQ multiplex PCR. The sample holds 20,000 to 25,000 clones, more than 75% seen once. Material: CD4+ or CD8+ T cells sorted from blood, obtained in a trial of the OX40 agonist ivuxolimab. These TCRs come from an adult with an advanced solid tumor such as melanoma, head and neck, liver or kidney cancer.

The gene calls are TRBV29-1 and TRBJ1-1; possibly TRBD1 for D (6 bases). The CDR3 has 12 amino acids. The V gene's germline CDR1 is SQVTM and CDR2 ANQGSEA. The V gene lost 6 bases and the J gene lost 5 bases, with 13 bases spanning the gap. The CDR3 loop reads CSVRGGATEAFF. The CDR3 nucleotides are TGCAGCGTGCGTGGGGGGGCTACTGAAGCTTTCTTT. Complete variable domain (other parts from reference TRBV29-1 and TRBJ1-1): SAVISQKPSRDICQRGTSLTIQCQVDSQVTMMFWYRQQPGQSLTLIATANQGSEATYESGFVIDKFPISRPNLTFSTLTVSNMSPEDSSIYLCSVRGGATEAFFGQGTRLTVV.

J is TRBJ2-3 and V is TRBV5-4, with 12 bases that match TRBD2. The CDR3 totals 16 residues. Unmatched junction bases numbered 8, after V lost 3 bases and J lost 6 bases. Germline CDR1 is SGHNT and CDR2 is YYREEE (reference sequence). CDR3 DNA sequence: TGTGCCAGCAGCTCAAAGACTAGCGGGGGAAGTGATACGCAGTATTTT. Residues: CASSSKTSGGSDTQYF.

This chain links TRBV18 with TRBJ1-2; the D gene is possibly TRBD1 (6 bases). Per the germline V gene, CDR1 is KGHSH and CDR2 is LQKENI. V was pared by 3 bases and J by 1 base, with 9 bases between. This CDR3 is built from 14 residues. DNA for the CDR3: TGTGCCAGCTCACCGGACAGAATTAACTATGGCTACACCTTC. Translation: CASSPDRINYGYTF. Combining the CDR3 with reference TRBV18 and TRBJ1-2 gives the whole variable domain NAGVMQNPRHLVRRRGQEARLRCSPMKGHSHVYWYRQLPEEGLKFMVYLQKENIIDESGMPKERFSAEFPKEGPSILRIQQVVRGDSAAYFCASSPDRINYGYTFGSGTRLTVV.

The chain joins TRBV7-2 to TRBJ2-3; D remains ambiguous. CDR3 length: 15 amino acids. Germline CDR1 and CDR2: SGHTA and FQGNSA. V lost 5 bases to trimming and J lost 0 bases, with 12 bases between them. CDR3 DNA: TGTGCCAGCAGCCCACGCAGCGAGAGCACAGATACGCAGTATTTT. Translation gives CASSPRSESTDTQYF.

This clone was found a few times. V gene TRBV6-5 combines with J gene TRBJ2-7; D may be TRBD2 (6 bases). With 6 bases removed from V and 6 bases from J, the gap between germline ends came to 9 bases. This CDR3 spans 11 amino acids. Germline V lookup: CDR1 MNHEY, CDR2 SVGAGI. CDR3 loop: CASRRGGEQYF. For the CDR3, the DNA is TGTGCCAGCAGGAGGGGAGGCGAGCAGTACTTC.

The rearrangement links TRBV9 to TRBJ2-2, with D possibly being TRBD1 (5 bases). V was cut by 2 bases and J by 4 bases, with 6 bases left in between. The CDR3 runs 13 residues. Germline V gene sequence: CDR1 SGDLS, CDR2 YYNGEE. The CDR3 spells CASSVRGTGELFF. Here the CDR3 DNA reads TGTGCCAGCAGCGTTAGGGGCACCGGGGAGCTGTTTTTT.

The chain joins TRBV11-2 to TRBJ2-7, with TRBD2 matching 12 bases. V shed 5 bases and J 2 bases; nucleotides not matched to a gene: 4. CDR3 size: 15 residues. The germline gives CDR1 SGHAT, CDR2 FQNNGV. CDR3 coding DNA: TGTGCCAGCAGCCCTTCTAGCGGGGGGGCCTACGAGCAGTACTTC. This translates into CASSPSSGGAYEQYF.

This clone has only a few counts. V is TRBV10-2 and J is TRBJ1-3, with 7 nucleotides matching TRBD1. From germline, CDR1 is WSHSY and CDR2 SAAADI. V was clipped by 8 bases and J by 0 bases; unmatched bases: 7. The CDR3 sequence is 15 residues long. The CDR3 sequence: CASREGQVSGNTIYF. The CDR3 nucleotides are TGCGCCAGCCGAGAAGGACAGGTCTCTGGAAACACCATATATTTT.

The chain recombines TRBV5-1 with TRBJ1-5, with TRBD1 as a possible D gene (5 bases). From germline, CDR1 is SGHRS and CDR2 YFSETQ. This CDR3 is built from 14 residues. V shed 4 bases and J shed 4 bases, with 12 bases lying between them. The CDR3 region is CASSVGHENQPQHF. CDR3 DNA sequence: TGCGCCAGCAGCGTTGGACACGAGAATCAGCCCCAGCATTTT.